The 26 T cell receptor beta chains below all came from one sample that was sequenced in a study of OX40 agonist ivuxolimab in advanced cancers. This table comes from immunoSEQ multiplex PCR, and its TCRdb copy is limited to in-frame clones, with some not included. The sample carries 26,000 or so clones, 76% recorded once. This sample comprised CD4+ or CD8+ T cells sorted from blood, obtained in a trial of the OX40 agonist ivuxolimab. The receptors stem from an adult with an advanced solid tumor such as melanoma, head and neck, liver or kidney cancer.

This clone came up a few times. The rearrangement joins TRBV9 to TRBJ2-5, with D unclear. Germline lookup yields CDR1 SGDLS and CDR2 YYNGEE. The V end was cut by 0 bases, the J end by 7 bases, with 10 bases between. This CDR3 contains 13 residues. Here the CDR3 DNA reads TGTGCCAGCAGCGTAGGCCAGTCGGCGACCCAGTACTTC. This translates into CASSVGQSATQYF.

This clone appeared a few times. The chain couples TRBV5-1 to TRBJ2-5, with D perhaps matching TRBD2 (5 bases). V dropped 5 bases and J dropped 0 bases, with 8 bases sitting between them. The CDR3 spans 13 residues. CDR1 is SGHRS and CDR2 is YFSETQ in the germline V gene. The CDR3 loop is CASSTGNQETQYF. CDR3 coding DNA: TGCGCCAGCAGTACCGGGAACCAAGAGACCCAGTACTTC.

This clone was seen a handful of times. This chain connects TRBV28 to TRBJ1-1, with D tentatively TRBD1 (5 bases). CDR3 length: 18 amino acids. CDR1 is MDHEN, CDR2 SYDVKM, per germline. V lost 2 bases and J lost 4, with 23 bases in between. CDR3 in amino acids: CASSLGREFRGGGTEAFF. The CDR3 DNA is TGTGCCAGCAGTTTAGGCAGGGAGTTCCGAGGAGGTGGCACTGAAGCTTTCTTT.

The genes are TRBV9 and TRBJ1-2; D ambiguous. The germline V gene encodes CDR1 SGDLS and CDR2 YYNGEE. Deletions cut 0 bases from V and 6 bases from J, with 15 bases between. This CDR3 spans 15 amino acids. The DNA for the CDR3 is TGTGCCAGCAGCGTAGCCCTGGACGGATTAAATGGCTACACCTTC. Translated: CASSVALDGLNGYTF.

The V call is TRBV5-1, the J call TRBJ1-1, with no clear D. The germline gives CDR1 SGHRS, CDR2 YFSETQ. V lost 0 bases and J lost 7, with 13 bases in between. The length of the CDR3 is 14 residues. The CDR3 sequence: CASSLVDPEGEAFF. Here the CDR3 DNA reads TGCGCCAGCAGCTTGGTGGACCCCGAGGGTGAAGCTTTCTTT.

Within the sample, this clone is medium-sized. J is TRBJ2-7 and V is TRBV14; possibly TRBD1 or TRBD2 for D (5 bases each). Trimming took 4 bases from V and 3 from J, leaving 10 bases between them. Germline CDR1 SGHDN, CDR2 FVKESK. There are 13 residues in the CDR3. The chain's CDR3 is CASSRGPSYEQYF. The CDR3 nucleotides read TGTGCCAGCAGCCGGGGACCGAGCTACGAGCAGTACTTC.

This clone was observed a few times. V is TRBV6-6 and J is TRBJ2-3; the D is unclear. CDR1 and CDR2 from the germline V gene are MNHNY and SVGAGI (reference sequence). Trimming cost V 5 bases and J 6 bases, with 9 bases left between them. This CDR3 has 12 residues. CDR3 sequence reads: CASSMDGDTQYF. CDR3 DNA: TGTGCCAGCAGTATGGACGGGGATACGCAGTATTTT.

This clone has just one count. This sequence joins TRBV29-1 and TRBJ1-1; the D gene is possibly TRBD1 (5 bases). The CDR3 spans 11 residues. Germline assignment: CDR1 SQVTM and CDR2 ANQGSEA. Trimming removed 4 bases at V and 10 bases at J, with 13 bases between. The CDR3: CSVGGGIAAFF. CDR3 nucleotides: TGCAGCGTTGGTGGGGGAATTGCAGCTTTCTTT.

Only a few counts were recorded for this clone. The rearrangement links TRBV6-5 to TRBJ1-1; D possibly corresponds to TRBD1 (6 bases). Between the trimmed V and J ends, which lost 6 bases and 5 bases, there was a span of 13 bases. Germline V gives CDR1 MNHEY, CDR2 SVGAGI. This CDR3 has 13 amino acids. The CDR3 coding sequence is TGTGCCAGCAGAGCACAGGGAAGAACTGAAGCTTTCTTT. Its protein product is CASRAQGRTEAFF.

A few counts support this clone. This chain uses TRBV16 with TRBJ2-1; 8 nucleotides align to TRBD2. With 3 bases clipped from V and 0 bases from J, the junction kept 7 bases outside the gene matches. The CDR3 loop spans 17 amino acids. Germline V CDR1 and CDR2: KGHSY, FQNENV. The CDR3 is CASSHSSGGRSYNEQFF. The CDR3 DNA sequence: TGTGCCAGCAGCCACTCGAGCGGGGGCCGCTCCTACAATGAGCAGTTCTTC. Together with reference TRBV16 and TRBJ2-1, the CDR3 gives the full variable domain: GEEVAQTPKHLVRGEGQKAKLYCAPIKGHSYVFWYQQVLKNEFKFLISFQNENVFDETGMPKERFSAKCLPNSPCSLEIQATKLEDSAVYFCASSHSSGGRSYNEQFFGPGTRLTVL.

The chain has TRBV10-3 and TRBJ1-3; unclear D gene. The CDR3 sequence is 15 residues long. Looked up from germline, CDR1 is ENHRY and CDR2 is SYGVKD. V was pared by 4 bases and J by 0 bases, with 10 bases between. In DNA form, the CDR3 reads TGTGCCATCAGTGGGAGGGCCGGCTCTGGAAACACCATATATTTT. It codes for CAISGRAGSGNTIYF.

The V gene is TRBV6-6, the J gene TRBJ2-3, with a weak D call TRBD2 (6 bases). This CDR3 has 13 amino acids. Between the trimmed V and J ends, which lost 8 bases and 5 bases, there was a span of 14 bases. Germline V gene data show CDR1 as MNHNY and CDR2 as SVGAGI (reference sequence). The CDR3 nucleotides read TGTGCCAGCGCCGAGCGGGTCATAGATACGCAGTATTTT. Residues: CASAERVIDTQYF.

This sequence joins TRBV19 and TRBJ2-2, with D tentatively TRBD1 (6 bases). CDR3 length: 16 residues. Per germline, CDR1 LNHDA and CDR2 SQIVND (reference sequence). V lost 1 base to trimming and J lost 3 bases, with 12 bases between them. CDR3 bases: TGTGCCAGTAGTATAGCAGGGGCACGTTACACCGGGGAGCTGTTTTTT. It encodes CASSIAGARYTGELFF. Filled out from reference TRBV19 and TRBJ2-2, the complete variable domain reads DGGITQSPKYLFRKEGQNVTLSCEQNLNHDAMYWYRQDPGQGLRLIYYSQIVNDFQKGDIAEGYSVSREKKESFPLTVTSAQKNPTAFYLCASSIAGARYTGELFFGEGSRLTVL.

The V and J genes are TRBV6-1 and TRBJ2-7; the D is unclear. Trimming took 6 bases from V and 2 from J, leaving 14 bases between them. Looked up from germline, CDR1 is MNHNS and CDR2 is SASEGT. The CDR3 covers 14 residues. The CDR3, as DNA: TGTGCCAGCAGACAAACACCTTCAACCTACGAGCAGTACTTC. Its protein is CASRQTPSTYEQYF.

This chain connects TRBV7-7 to TRBJ2-2, with D unclear. This CDR3 contains 13 residues. V was clipped by 5 bases and J by 0 bases, with 4 bases between them. Germline CDR1 SSHAT, CDR2 FNYEAQ (reference sequence). The CDR3 DNA sequence: TGTGCCAGCAGCACCACGAACACCGGGGAGCTGTTTTTT. As protein: CASSTTNTGELFF.

The V call is TRBV28, the J call TRBJ2-1; D could derive from TRBD1 or TRBD2 (5 bases each). Germline assignment: CDR1 MDHEN and CDR2 SYDVKM. Between the trimmed V and J ends, which lost 5 bases and 5 bases, there was a span of 13 bases. There are 14 residues in the CDR3. The CDR3 protein is CASSPSGRHNEQFF. CDR3 nucleotide sequence: TGTGCCAGCAGTCCTTCGGGACGGCACAATGAGCAGTTCTTC.

This clone was counted once. V and J are TRBV7-2 and TRBJ1-5; D remains unclear. Trimming took 2 bases from V and 1 from J, leaving 6 bases between them. CDR3 length: 14 residues. Germline-derived CDR1 and CDR2 are SGHTA and FQGNSA. The CDR3 DNA reads TGTGCCAGCAGCTTATTAAGCAGCAATCAGCCCCAGCATTTT. This codes for CASSLLSSNQPQHF.

The rearrangement links TRBV9 to TRBJ2-1; 8 positions match TRBD2. V lost 3 bases and J lost 6; bases outside the gene matches: 8. The germline CDR1 and CDR2 sequences are SGDLS and YYNGEE. CDR3 size: 15 residues. CDR3 sequence (DNA): TGTGCCAGCAGCGGCTCCGGGACTAGAGCCAATGAGCAGTTCTTC. The encoded protein is CASSGSGTRANEQFF.

This clone has a single count. The chain joins TRBV5-1 to TRBJ2-2; 8 bases map to TRBD2. The CDR3 runs to 17 residues. CDR1 is SGHRS, CDR2 YFSETQ, per germline. V was clipped by 4 bases and J by 7 bases; unmatched bases: 15. The CDR3 protein is CASSPGGGLQIGGELFF. DNA for the CDR3: TGCGCCAGCAGCCCCGGCGGGGGGCTCCAAATTGGCGGGGAGCTGTTTTTT.

There are a few counts of this clone. The chain recombines TRBV4-1 with TRBJ2-7; unclear D gene. V was shortened by 4 bases and J by 6 bases, with 13 bases between the two germline ends. The length of the CDR3 is 13 residues. Germline lookup yields CDR1 MGHRA and CDR2 YSYEKL. The CDR3 is CASSLGPVGEQYF. CDR3 nucleotide sequence: TGCGCCAGCAGCCTAGGGCCGGTCGGCGAGCAGTACTTC.

The chain links TRBV7-9 to TRBJ2-5; 8 nucleotides line up with TRBD1. The CDR3 is 13 amino acids. Germline CDR1 and CDR2: SEHNR and FQNEAQ (reference sequence). The DNA of the CDR3 is TGTGCTATTGACAGGGGAGGAGGGGAGACCCAGTACTTC. It translates to CAIDRGGGETQYF.

The chain links TRBV2 to TRBJ2-5; D is possibly TRBD1 or TRBD2 (5 bases each). The DNA end favors TRBJ2-7, so the J call may be wrong. This CDR3 region has 14 residues. Germline lookup yields CDR1 SNHLY and CDR2 FYNNEI. The CDR3 coding sequence is TGTGCCAGCAGTGAACAGGGAGTCCAGTACGAGCAGTACTTC. It encodes CASSEQGVQYEQYF.

Only a few counts were recorded for this clone. The chain couples TRBV27 to TRBJ1-2; D ambiguous. Between the trimmed V and J ends, which lost 0 bases and 8 bases, there was a span of 7 bases. The CDR3 is 12 residues long. The V gene's germline CDR1 is MNHEY and CDR2 SMNVEV (reference sequence). The CDR3 DNA reads TGTGCCAGCAGTTTATCGGGTACGGGCTACACCTTC. Protein: CASSLSGTGYTF.

The gene calls are TRBV12-1 and TRBJ2-7; the D call TRBD2 from the table was never checked on the DNA. TRBV12-1 is a pseudogene locus. The CDR3 has 14 amino acids. CDR3 bases: TGTGCCAGCAGCTTCCGGGACTTCCCTACCGAGCAGTACTTC. Amino acid sequence: CASSFRDFPTEQYF.

The gene calls are TRBV6-1 and TRBJ2-3; maybe TRBD2 (5 bases). This CDR3 contains 15 residues. CDR1 MNHNS and CDR2 SASEGT come from the germline V gene. V lost 2 bases to trimming and J lost 1 base, with 10 bases between them. CDR3 loop: CASSEWRQGTDTQYF. The CDR3 bases are TGTGCCAGCAGTGAATGGAGGCAGGGCACAGATACGCAGTATTTT.

The genes are TRBV7-2 and TRBJ1-5, with no clear D. This CDR3 has 15 residues. Looked up from germline, CDR1 is SGHTA and CDR2 is FQGNSA. Trimming removed 6 bases at V and 4 bases at J, with 16 bases between. CDR3 coding DNA: TGTGCCAGCAGTCCAGACGGTGGGGAGAATCAGCCCCAGCATTTT. Amino acids: CASSPDGGENQPQHF.